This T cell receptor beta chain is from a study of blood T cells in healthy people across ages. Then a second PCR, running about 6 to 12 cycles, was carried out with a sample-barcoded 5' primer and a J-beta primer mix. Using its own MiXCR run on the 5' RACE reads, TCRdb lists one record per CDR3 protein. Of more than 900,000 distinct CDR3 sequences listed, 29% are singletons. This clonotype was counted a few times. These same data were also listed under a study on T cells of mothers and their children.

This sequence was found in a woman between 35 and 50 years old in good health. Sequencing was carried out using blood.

The CDR3 loop reads CASSKSGWGTEAFF. The CDR3 coding sequence is TGTGCCAGCAGCAAATCGGGGTGGGGCACTGAAGCTTTCTTT. The chain has TRBV12-3 or TRBV12-4 and TRBJ1-1, with unresolved D. The CDR3 contains 14 residues. With 6 bases removed from V and 4 bases from J, the gap between germline ends came to 15 bases.